This T cell receptor beta chain was identified in a study of cytomegalovirus exposure and HLA in healthy donors. Study observations and caveats: Across all donors, roughly uniform sequencing depth was an assumption of the presence/absence analyses. Several V segments, TRBV6-2 and TRBV6-3 among them, could not be told apart and were dropped. An observed cluster of highly shared sequence variants was recorded as a likely sequencing artifact.

The V gene's germline CDR1 is SGHTA and CDR2 FQGNSA. With V trimmed by 3 bases and J by 12 bases, 8 bases remained unmatched. CDR3 length equals 13 residues. As regards this clone: Its cognate antigen is unknown.

Both 60 Vbeta primers and 13 Jbeta primers went into the PCR. The data were produced by immunoSEQ multiplex PCR, yet TCRdb's version contains in-frame clones alone and is incomplete. The sample includes approximately 150,000 clones, 70% to 80% of them seen just once. The receptor was isolated from an older woman in good health and CMV-seronegative. Sequenced input: PBMCs. The chain carries TRBV7-2 and TRBJ1-5; TRBD1 aligns across 7 bases. The CDR3 DNA sequence: TGTGCCAGCAGCTTCACGCCACAGGGGCTCCAGCATTTT. The encoded protein is CASSFTPQGLQHF.